This T cell receptor beta chain was documented in a study of coeliac disease (dated by TCRdb to 2022 to 2024). Turning to the overall study: Coeliac patients were classed as newly diagnosed active disease, refractory coeliac disease type I, or disease controlled by a gluten-free diet. The study applied next-generation sequencing of rearranged TRB and TRG CDR3 regions to small intestinal lymphocyte fractions from coeliac and non-coeliac patients. A total of some 30 patients took part in the full study: around 22 had serologically confirmed coeliac disease and 8 were controls with non-small intestinal disorders. High-resolution HLA typing was unavailable, so biased TRBV7-2 usage was queried as a proof of principle. Samples from 26 to 30 subjects were successfully TRB sequenced, and these included 20 to 25 paired samples of bulk unsorted intraepithelial and lamina propria cells. The aim was to characterise TR repertoires of small intestinal T cells in active, refractory type I and gluten-free-diet-treated coeliac disease. Summary of the overall study and its limitations: TRB repertoires were found to be largely private, with most amino acid sequences unique to one sample, and no significant difference in V-gene usage was found between disease groups. Separating intraepithelial cells from lamina propria cells did not give high-purity fractions, so cross-contamination between the two compartments may have occurred. The approach was considered by the authors to be unsuitable for unbiased detection of gliadin-specific T cells, as gliadin-specific T cells are scarce and rarely shared between patients. Compared with controls, active coeliac intraepithelial and lamina propria samples had TRB and TRG repertoires of lower clonality, which suggests that diverse T cells were recruited.

Library generation was performed with the immunoSEQ multiplex PCR assay. In a multiplexed PCR, the TR loci were amplified; reverse primers were designed against J gene segments, whereas forward primers were designed against V gene segments. The amplified CDR3 regions were sequenced using the Illumina HiSeq System. On the authors' methods: To strip out PCR and sequencing errors and collapse the data into unique sequences, a nearest-neighbour algorithm merged closely related reads. Each repertoire was summarised by clonality and by T cell density, with T cell density defined as TR molecules per amount of genomic DNA input. Public TRs were defined as CDR3 amino acid sequences in at least 80% of unsorted samples, then tested for differential abundance between coeliac and control samples. Differences in clonality and density between disease groups were tested by Kruskal-Wallis tests, followed by Dunn post-tests. Imported from immuneACCESS, the table was reduced by TCRdb to in-frame sequences with V and J called. These copies leave out some clones; in studies compared against another copy, an unresolved V gene accounts for under half, and the cause of the remainder is not known. The DNA gave D and trimming, while V, J and clone size come from that table. The sample includes more than 1,200 clones, with 60% to 80% observed a single time. The leading ten clones occupy 25% to 35% of the sample.

From cysteine to phenylalanine, the CDR3 is 15 amino acids long. The read is trimmed to its CDR3 DNA, 45 bases read in frame from base 1. V loses 8 bases, J loses 6 bases, and the germline ends lie 19 bases apart. CDR1 MNHEY and CDR2 SVGAGI were looked up in the germline V gene. Aliquots of 450,000 to 500,000 cells were frozen in DMSO/FBS in liquid nitrogen, and a single aliquot per fraction was used for sequencing. All 30 or so patients in the study underwent endoscopy and small intestinal biopsy. To release intraepithelial cells, biopsies were stirred for one hour at 37 degrees C in RPMI with EGTA, MgCl2 and 1% FBS. The Qiagen DNeasy blood extraction kit was used to extract genomic DNA from the frozen unsorted cell fractions. Comments on this clone: This clone's antigen is unknown. No much larger clone exists at a distance of one base, and base qualities are not known.

The sequence was obtained from a woman aged 50 to 60 with celiac disease on a gluten-free diet. Recombination joined TRBV6-5 with TRBJ2-2; the D gene is possibly TRBD1, with 6 bases matching. Sample: intraepithelial lymphocytes from the gut. Sample cell subset or site, as interpreted from the label and publication: intraepithelial cell (IEC) fraction of small intestinal biopsy. The CDR3 amino acid sequence is: CASGRRTGWAGELFF. The DNA sequence is TGTGCCAGCGGGCGGCGAACAGGGTGGGCCGGGGAGCTGTTTTTT.